One sample yielded the 20 T cell receptor beta chains listed below, sequenced in a study of cytomegalovirus exposure and HLA in healthy donors. Amplification used 60 Vbeta primers and 13 Jbeta primers. Clones were sequenced by immunoSEQ multiplex PCR, and TCRdb holds only the in-frame ones, with some missing. This table has about 120,000 clones, roughly 65% appearing once. The sequencing input was PBMCs. The receptors here all came from a man in his forties or fifties in good health and CMV-seropositive.

CDR3 region: CASSLRSGRMNTEAFF. CDR3 in DNA: TGTGCCAGCAGCTTGCGGTCTGGGAGAATGAACACTGAAGCTTTCTTT. The V and J genes are TRBV5-6 and TRBJ1-1; D is ambiguous. Germline CDR1 is SGHDT and CDR2 is YYEEEE. The CDR3 covers 16 residues. V lost 1 base, J lost 0 bases, and 13 bases lay in between.

The V gene is TRBV5-1, the J gene TRBJ2-5; 8 positions agree with TRBD1. Germline CDR1 SGHRS, CDR2 YFSETQ. With V trimmed by 4 bases and J by 0 bases, 5 bases remained unmatched. This CDR3 has 15 residues. The CDR3 here is CASSATTGDQETQYF. The CDR3 DNA sequence: TGCGCCAGCAGCGCGACGACAGGGGACCAAGAGACCCAGTACTTC.

This chain joins TRBV5-6 and TRBJ2-7, with 10 bases lining up with TRBD1. CDR1 SGHDT and CDR2 YYEEEE come from the germline V gene. V shed 1 base and J 3 bases; nucleotides not matched to a gene: 13. CDR3 size: 18 residues. The CDR3 loop reads CASSLFLGTGENRYEQYF. CDR3 in DNA: TGTGCCAGCAGCTTGTTTTTGGGGACAGGGGAAAATCGCTACGAGCAGTACTTC.

This CDR3 reads CASSASSGRAYEQYF. The CDR3 nucleotides read TGTGCCAGCAGTGCCTCTAGCGGGAGGGCTTACGAGCAGTACTTC. This chain connects TRBV6-1 to TRBJ2-7, with TRBD2 matching 12 bases. The CDR3 is 15 residues long. Trimming cost V 4 bases and J 4 bases; bases outside gene matches: 5. Germline CDR1 reads MNHNS; CDR2 reads SASEGT.

This clone was recorded a few times. The chain recombines TRBV14 with TRBJ1-2, with D possibly being TRBD1 (5 bases). The CDR3 has 14 residues. Germline-derived CDR1 and CDR2 are SGHDN and FVKESK. Trimming removed 2 bases at V and 3 bases at J, with 10 bases between. The CDR3 DNA reads as TGTGCCAGCAGCCAAAAGATACAGGACTATGGCTACACCTTC. This sequence encodes CASSQKIQDYGYTF.

This clone was seen only once. This rearrangement joins TRBV28 to TRBJ2-7; possible D gene TRBD2, 5 bases. Germline CDR1 reads MDHEN; CDR2 reads SYDVKM. Trimming stripped 2 bases from V and 0 bases from J, with 14 bases between. The CDR3 contains 16 residues. This CDR3 is CASSLKRATSSYEQYF. The CDR3 coding sequence is TGTGCCAGCAGTTTAAAACGGGCCACTAGCTCCTACGAGCAGTACTTC.

The rearrangement links TRBV5-1 to TRBJ1-1, with D uncertain. V dropped 2 bases and J dropped 1 base, with 9 bases sitting between them. CDR1 and CDR2 from the germline V gene are SGHRS and YFSETQ. The CDR3 is 14 amino acids. The CDR3 sequence: CASSFNLGNTEAFF. The CDR3 DNA follows: TGCGCCAGCAGCTTCAACCTAGGGAACACTGAAGCTTTCTTT.

This clone was seen more than once but under ten times. The J gene is TRBJ1-5, the V gene TRBV29-1, with a possible D match to TRBD1 (5 bases). Per germline, CDR1 SQVTM and CDR2 ANQGSEA. The CDR3 loop spans 13 amino acids. Deletions cut 1 base from V and 5 bases from J, with 9 bases between. The CDR3 DNA is TGCAGCGTTGAAGTCAGGGAAGATCAGCCCCAGCATTTT. Its translation is CSVEVREDQPQHF.

V gene TRBV5-6 combines with J gene TRBJ2-1; perhaps TRBD2 as D (5 bases). The CDR3 is 15 amino acids. Germline V gene data show CDR1 as SGHDT and CDR2 as YYEEEE. V was cut by 3 bases and J by 4 bases, with 14 bases left in between. CDR3 DNA sequence: TGTGCCAGCAGCTACCGGACTTCCTTATACAATGAGCAGTTCTTC. It translates to CASSYRTSLYNEQFF.

The CDR3 here is CASSRRERETQYF. CDR3 nucleotides: TGTGCCAGCAGCCGTCGGGAACGGGAGACCCAGTACTTC. This chain links TRBV7-6 with TRBJ2-5; maybe TRBD2 (5 bases). Germline CDR1 reads SGHVS; CDR2 reads FNYEAQ. The germline V and J ends were trimmed by 5 bases and 5 bases, with 12 bases remaining between them. The CDR3 consists of 13 residues.

This chain links TRBV11-3 with TRBJ2-7, with D maybe TRBD1 (6 bases). The CDR3 contains 13 residues. The V gene lost 8 bases and the J gene lost 4 bases, with 15 bases spanning the gap. CDR1 is SGHNT, CDR2 YENEEA, per germline. The CDR3 DNA reads TGTGCCAGCTCACCCGGGACACGGTACGAGCAGTACTTC. It is translated as CASSPGTRYEQYF.

The chain combines TRBV7-2 with TRBJ2-5; 9 bases are a match to TRBD2. The CDR3 has 16 residues. The V segment lost 0 bases and the J segment 5 bases; nucleotides outside the gene matches: 7. CDR1 SGHTA and CDR2 FQGNSA come from the germline V gene. The CDR3: CASSLARGGGAETQYF. CDR3 DNA sequence: TGTGCCAGCAGCTTAGCTCGTGGCGGGGGGGCGGAGACCCAGTACTTC.

In this sample, this clone turned up a few times. The J gene is TRBJ2-1, the V gene TRBV11-2, with 7 nucleotides matching TRBD2. The germline V gene encodes CDR1 SGHAT and CDR2 FQNNGV. After removal of 1 base from V and 3 bases from J, the junction contained 12 bases not matched to a gene. The CDR3 has 18 residues. The CDR3 bases are TGTGCCAGCAGCTTAGTTCCTAGCGGCCTCGGAGACTACAATGAGCAGTTCTTC. Translated: CASSLVPSGLGDYNEQFF.

The V gene is TRBV15, the J gene TRBJ2-7; tentative D call: TRBD1 (6 bases). The CDR3 runs 13 residues. V dropped 6 bases and J dropped 2 bases, with 11 bases sitting between them. Germline V lookup: CDR1 LNHNV, CDR2 YYDKDF (reference sequence). Written as DNA, the CDR3 is TGTGCCACCAGAAGGGACATGACCTACGAGCAGTACTTC. This sequence encodes CATRRDMTYEQYF.

This chain links TRBV6-4 with TRBJ2-4; maybe TRBD2 (6 bases). Trimming pared 5 bases from V and 8 bases from J, leaving 10 bases between. Germline CDR1 MRHNA, CDR2 SNTAGT. This CDR3 has 12 residues. CDR3 coding DNA: TGTGCCAGCAGTTTGGGAGGCGACATTCAGTACTTC. Translation gives CASSLGGDIQYF.

This clone turned up a few times. The chain joins TRBV6-1 to TRBJ2-1; tentative D call: TRBD2 (5 bases). This CDR3 is 13 amino acids long. Trimming removed 6 bases from V and 6 bases from J, with 12 bases in between. Germline V gives CDR1 MNHNS, CDR2 SASEGT. In nucleotides, the CDR3 is TGTGCCAGCAGCGCCGGAGGACCCAATGAGCAGTTCTTC. Its protein product is CASSAGGPNEQFF.

This clone was picked up a small number of times. Other DNA sequences in the sample encode the same CDR3. This sequence joins TRBV28 and TRBJ1-4, with 9 bases aligning to TRBD1. The V and J ends lost 6 bases and 8 bases, in that order; junction bases with no gene match: 7. The length of the CDR3 is 14 residues. The germline CDR1 and CDR2 sequences are MDHEN and SYDVKM. In nucleotides, the CDR3 is TGTGCCAGCAGCCGCGGACAGGGGAGGGAAAAACTGTTTTTT. Its protein product is CASSRGQGREKLFF.

This clone has just a few counts. The chain is built from TRBV2 and TRBJ2-3; 8 nucleotides align to TRBD2. The CDR3 runs 15 residues. The V gene's germline CDR1 is SNHLY and CDR2 FYNNEI. The J segment lost 5 bases and the V segment lost 2 bases, leaving 6 bases of the junction unmatched. Written as DNA, the CDR3 is TGTGCCAGCAGTGAACAGGGACTAGTTGGAGATACGCAGTATTTT. Its translation: CASSEQGLVGDTQYF.

This clone was found a few times. The rearrangement links TRBV7-2 to TRBJ1-1, with D unclear. This CDR3 is built from 15 residues. With 5 bases removed from V and 0 bases from J, the gap between germline ends came to 13 bases. Germline-derived CDR1 and CDR2 are SGHTA and FQGNSA. CDR3 loop: CASSRNRGMNTEAFF. The CDR3 nucleotides are TGTGCCAGCAGCCGGAATAGAGGCATGAACACTGAAGCTTTCTTT.

This clone was counted only a few times. This chain connects TRBV7-2 to TRBJ2-7, with D tentatively TRBD2 (5 bases). Germline V gene data show CDR1 as SGHTA and CDR2 as FQGNSA. The CDR3 loop spans 16 amino acids. Between the trimmed V and J ends, which lost 5 bases and 0 bases, there was a span of 17 bases. CDR3 bases: TGTGCCAGCAGCCAACATACTAGACCGAGCTCCTACGAGCAGTACTTC. It translates to CASSQHTRPSSYEQYF.